This T cell receptor beta chain was captured in a study of blood T cell repertoires in COVID-19. Across the whole study: Material from acute and convalescent COVID-19 was sourced from the United States, Italy and Spain.

Enrolled through a virtual design, the participants were between 18 and 89 years of age and came from 24 US areas. Assignment of participants to cohorts was predicated upon participant-reported clinical history. Recovery among Cohort 3 donors was established by two negative PCRs, clearance, or symptom resolution. From germline, CDR1 is MGHDK and CDR2 SYGVNS. This CDR3 spans 14 amino acids. The junction had 6 bases not matched to a gene; V was cut back by 5 bases and J by 2 bases. Libraries were prepared by immunoSEQ multiplex PCR; TCRdb keeps only in-frame clonotypes and omits some of them. The sample lists about 250,000 clones, roughly 90% occurring once.

The sample taken for sequencing was PBMCs or T cells enriched from blood (not recorded which). This chain joins TRBV25-1 and TRBJ2-7; 7 bases are a match to TRBD1. This TCR came from a woman aged 50 to 65 who had recovered from COVID-19. The CDR3 here is CASSSRQGAYEQYF. CDR3 sequence (DNA): TGTGCCAGCAGTAGCCGACAGGGCGCCTACGAGCAGTACTTC.